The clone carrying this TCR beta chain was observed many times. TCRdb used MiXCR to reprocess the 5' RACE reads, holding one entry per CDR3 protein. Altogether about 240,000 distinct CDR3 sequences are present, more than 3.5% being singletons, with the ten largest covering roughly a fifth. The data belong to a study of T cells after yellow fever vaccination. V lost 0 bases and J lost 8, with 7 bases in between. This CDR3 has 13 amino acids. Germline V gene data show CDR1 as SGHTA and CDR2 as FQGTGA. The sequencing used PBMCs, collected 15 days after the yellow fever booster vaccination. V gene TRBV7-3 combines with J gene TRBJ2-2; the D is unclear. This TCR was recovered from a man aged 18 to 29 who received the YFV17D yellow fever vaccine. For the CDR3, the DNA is TGTGCCAGCAGCTTAACGAGTGAGGGGGAGCTGTTTTTT. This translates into CASSLTSEGELFF.